Sequencing of this T cell receptor beta chain was carried out in a study of identical twins. The study, taken as a whole, reports: It was possible that invariant MAIT and iNKT cells partly confounded the zero-insertion analyses.

This clonotype was recorded at least ten times. The antigen remains undetermined. Trimming took 2 bases from V and 0 from J; bases not matched to a gene: 10. Germline CDR1 is SGHVS and CDR2 is FQNEAQ. This CDR3 region has 18 residues. TCRdb itself ran the 5' RACE reads through MiXCR, one entry per CDR3 protein. The sample records approximately 490,000 distinct CDR3 sequences, 20% to 25% being singletons. These data are also associated with another study on yellow fever vaccine responses in identical twins.

The source material was CD4+ T cells sorted from blood. The receptor was derived from a woman aged 18-29 years in good health. This sequence joins TRBV7-8 and TRBJ1-5; TRBD1 matches 7 bases. Here the CDR3 DNA reads TGTGCCAGCAGCTTATCCAGGACAGGATTAGATAGCAATCAGCCCCAGCATTTT. It is translated as CASSLSRTGLDSNQPQHF.